The 18 T cell receptor beta chains listed next were all sequenced from one sample in a study of cytomegalovirus exposure and HLA in healthy donors (dated by TCRdb to about 2017). The protocol used for the library was the immunoSEQ multiplex PCR assay. For the multiplex PCR, a mixture combining 60 forward primers for TCR Vbeta segments and 13 reverse primers for TCR Jbeta segments was used. TCRdb's version of the immuneACCESS table is confined to in-frame rearrangements and falls short of the full clone set. An unresolved V gene accounts for under half of the shortfall where checked; the remainder is of unknown origin. Present in this sample are 30,000 to 40,000 clones, around 81% of which were seen just once. The ten largest make up around a tenth of the sample. The source material was PBMCs. These receptors all stem from a woman aged 40 to 55 in good health and CMV-seronegative.

The V and J genes are TRBV18 and TRBJ1-3; no clear D. V was trimmed by 5 bases and J by 0 bases, leaving 11 bases between them. The CDR3 extends over 15 amino acids. Germline CDR1 KGHSH, CDR2 LQKENI. The CDR3 loop reads CASSSQVPSGNTIYF. DNA of the CDR3: TGTGCCAGCTCATCTCAGGTGCCCTCTGGAAACACCATATATTTT.

This clone was recorded only once. The chain links TRBV5-6 to TRBJ1-2; TRBD1 aligns across 11 bases. This CDR3 has 18 residues. CDR1 is SGHDT and CDR2 is YYEEEE in the germline V gene. With 1 base clipped from V and 4 bases from J, the junction kept 12 bases outside the gene matches. As DNA, the CDR3 is TGTGCCAGCAGCTTGAGAAGGACAGGGGGCCTCCATCCCTATGGCTACACCTTC. Protein: CASSLRRTGGLHPYGYTF.

V and J are TRBV28 and TRBJ1-6; TRBD1 aligns across 7 bases. CDR1 is MDHEN and CDR2 is SYDVKM in the germline V gene. Unmatched junction bases numbered 5, after V lost 5 bases and J lost 10 bases. This CDR3 has 13 amino acids. DNA of the CDR3: TGTGCCAGCAGTGTTGGGACAGACTCACCCCTCCACTTT. Its translation: CASSVGTDSPLHF.

This chain joins TRBV5-6 and TRBJ2-7, with a tentative D call TRBD1 (5 bases). V was pared by 0 bases and J by 1 base, with 8 bases between. Germline V gives CDR1 SGHDT, CDR2 YYEEEE. The CDR3 length is 14 residues. CDR3 in amino acids: CASSLGRASYEQYF. The CDR3 region has the DNA TGTGCCAGCAGCTTGGGCAGGGCTTCCTACGAGCAGTACTTC.

The V call is TRBV5-8, the J call TRBJ1-1; TRBD1 agrees at 10 bases. The junction had 2 bases not matched to a gene; V was cut back by 1 base and J by 2 bases. From germline, CDR1 is SGHTS and CDR2 YDEGEE. CDR3 size: 15 residues. The DNA for the CDR3 is TGTGCCAGCAGCTTGTGGGACAGGGGCAACACTGAAGCTTTCTTT. It translates to CASSLWDRGNTEAFF.

This chain uses TRBV7-9 with TRBJ2-1; unclear D gene. The V end was cut by 5 bases, the J end by 8 bases, with 19 bases between. The CDR3 covers 15 residues. Germline loops: CDR1 SEHNR, CDR2 FQNEAQ (reference sequence). The CDR3, as DNA: TGTGCCAGCAGCGAGCTTCTTGGTAGCCGCGATGAGCAGTTCTTC. It codes for CASSELLGSRDEQFF.

V gene TRBV23-1 combines with J gene TRBJ1-6, with 11 bases matching TRBD1. TRBV23-1 is filed as an ORF, its function uncertain. Trimming removed 3 bases from V and 8 bases from J; junction bases left unmatched: 3. The CDR3 has 15 residues. CDR3: CASSHGQGAYSPLHF. The CDR3 nucleotides are TGCGCCAGCAGTCATGGACAGGGGGCTTATTCACCCCTCCACTTT.

This chain connects TRBV18 to TRBJ2-2; tentative D call: TRBD2 (6 bases). The CDR3 contains 15 residues. Germline CDR1 KGHSH, CDR2 LQKENI. Trimming removed 2 bases from V and 5 bases from J, with 12 bases in between. The chain's CDR3 is CASSPGGARTGELFF. DNA for the CDR3: TGTGCCAGCTCACCAGGCGGGGCGAGAACCGGGGAGCTGTTTTTT.

Here the CDR3 reads CASSVEATSGNEQFF. In DNA, the CDR3 is TGTGCCAGCAGCGTAGAGGCGACTAGCGGCAATGAGCAGTTCTTC. The rearrangement joins TRBV9 to TRBJ2-1; 9 nucleotides match TRBD2. Germline V CDR1 and CDR2: SGDLS, YYNGEE. V lost 0 bases and J lost 6; bases outside the gene matches: 4. The CDR3 covers 15 residues.

This clone turned up a few times. This sequence joins TRBV6-1 and TRBJ2-7; D might be TRBD1 (6 bases). This CDR3 has 14 amino acids. V lost 5 bases to trimming and J lost 3 bases, with 14 bases between them. The germline gives CDR1 MNHNS, CDR2 SASEGT. The CDR3 here is CASSSLTGYYEQYF. In nucleotides, the CDR3 is TGTGCCAGCAGTTCCCTGACAGGATACTACGAGCAGTACTTC.

The rearrangement uses TRBV28 and TRBJ1-1, with D tentatively TRBD1 (6 bases). The V end lost 6 bases, the J end lost 3 bases, and 20 bases lay between the germline ends. The CDR3 length is 16 residues. The germline V gene has CDR1 MDHEN and CDR2 SYDVKM. CDR3 in DNA: TGTGCCAGCAGACGACTTTGGAGGGGGGGGGACACTGAAGCTTTCTTT. Protein: CASRRLWRGGDTEAFF.

Comment on this clone: The junction and the germline gene differ at one end; a read error may be behind it. The genes are TRBV6-5 and TRBJ1-1; 7 positions match TRBD1. Germline V gives CDR1 MNHEY, CDR2 SVGAGI. CDR3 length: 13 amino acids. CDR3 DNA sequence: TGTGCCAGCAGTTACTCGAAAGCAGGGGGGCCTTTATTT. This translates into CASSYSKAGGPLF.

J is TRBJ1-2 and V is TRBV2, with 8 bases aligning to TRBD1. In germline, CDR1 is SNHLY, CDR2 FYNNEI. Trimming at V came to 6 bases and at J to 4 bases, leaving 7 bases not matched to a gene. CDR3 length equals 14 residues. The CDR3 loop reads CASRDTGGSYGYTF. In nucleotides, the CDR3 is TGTGCCAGCAGAGATACAGGGGGTAGCTATGGCTACACCTTC. Full variable domain (remainder filled in from reference TRBV2 and TRBJ1-2): EPEVTQTPSHQVTQMGQEVILRCVPISNHLYFYWYRQILGQKVEFLVSFYNNEISEKSEIFDDQFSVERPDGSNFTLKIRSTKLEDSAMYFCASRDTGGSYGYTFGSGTRLTVV.

The gene calls are TRBV6-1 and TRBJ1-2, with a tentative D call TRBD1 (6 bases). The CDR3 consists of 13 residues. Germline CDR1 reads MNHNS; CDR2 reads SASEGT. Trimming shortened V by 1 base and J by 8 bases, and 11 bases separated the two germline ends. CDR3 coding DNA: TGTGCCAGCAGTGAAGAAGGGGGGGGAGGCTACACCTTC. Translation: CASSEEGGGGYTF.

The J gene is TRBJ2-7, the V gene TRBV11-3, with 11 bases aligning to TRBD1. The V gene end was trimmed by 5 bases and the J gene end by 1 base; junction bases not matched to a gene: 7. Germline CDR1 reads SGHNT; CDR2 reads YENEEA. This CDR3 has 16 residues. The CDR3 is CASSPGTGGFSYEQYV. The DNA of the CDR3 is TGTGCCAGCAGCCCCGGGACAGGGGGTTTTTCCTACGAGCAGTACGTC.

The gene calls are TRBV6-6 and TRBJ2-3, with TRBD1 matching over 7 bases. Germline values: CDR1 MNHNY, CDR2 SVGAGI (reference sequence). J gave up 2 bases and V 7 bases, and 3 bases lay outside the gene matches. The CDR3 extends over 13 amino acids. Here the CDR3 DNA reads TGTGCCAGCAAGGACAGGCCCACAGATACGCAGTATTTT. Its protein product is CASKDRPTDTQYF.

In this sample, this clone turned up once. The chain employs TRBV21-1 and TRBJ2-7; the table's D call, TRBD2, was not checked against the DNA. TRBV21-1 is reported as a pseudogene. CDR3 length: 16 amino acids. CDR3 in DNA: TGTGCCAGCAGCCCCAAGAGGGAGTTCCTCTCCTACGAGCAGTACTTC. Protein product: CASSPKREFLSYEQYF.

The gene calls are TRBV28 and TRBJ1-1; 8 bases line up with TRBD1. CDR1 and CDR2 (germline): MDHEN, SYDVKM. The length of the CDR3 is 15 residues. Losses at the gene ends were 5 bases for V and 5 bases for J; bases not matched to a gene: 10. The CDR3 here is CASSQISTGGTEAFF. Written as DNA, the CDR3 is TGTGCCAGCAGTCAAATTTCCACAGGGGGGACTGAAGCTTTCTTT. The variable domain in full, with the rest retrieved from reference TRBV28 and TRBJ1-1, is DVKVTQSSRYLVKRTGEKVFLECVQDMDHENMFWYRQDPGLGLRLIYFSYDVKMKEKGDIPEGYSVSREKKERFSLILESASTNQTSMYLCASSQISTGGTEAFFGQGTRLTVV.